This TCR beta chain emerged from a study of naive and memory T cell subsets. Study-level results: Possibly reflecting memory cells re-expressing CD45RA, a few larger clonotypes occurred in naive repertoires, especially CD8.

In its sample, this clonotype was seen a few times. The antigen remains unidentified. Both TRBC1 and TRBC2 were covered by a beta constant-region primer of two equimolar oligonucleotides. The ligated cDNA underwent four PCR rounds using SP2 and nested alpha and beta constant-region primers. MiXCR was run by TCRdb on the UMI-ligation and nested PCR reads, yielding one entry per CDR3 protein. The data hold roughly 100,000 distinct CDR3 sequences, with approximately 15% observed a single time. CMV status came from CD4+ IFNgamma after overnight CMV lysate stimulation. Four subsets defined by CD45RA and CD27 were sorted after CD3, CD4, CD8 and live/dead staining. This CDR3 spans 18 amino acids. CDR1 is LGHNT, CDR2 FRNRAP, per germline. The junction had 8 bases not matched to a gene; V was cut back by 6 bases and J by 1 base.

The sequence derives from a human donor in good health. Material for sequencing was naive CD8+ T cells from blood. V and J are TRBV12-5 and TRBJ2-1, with 14 bases identical to TRBD2. The CDR3 bases are TGTGCTAGTGGCCAAGGGGGGACTAGCGGGAGTTCCTACAATGAGCAGTTCTTC. Translation: CASGQGGTSGSSYNEQFF.